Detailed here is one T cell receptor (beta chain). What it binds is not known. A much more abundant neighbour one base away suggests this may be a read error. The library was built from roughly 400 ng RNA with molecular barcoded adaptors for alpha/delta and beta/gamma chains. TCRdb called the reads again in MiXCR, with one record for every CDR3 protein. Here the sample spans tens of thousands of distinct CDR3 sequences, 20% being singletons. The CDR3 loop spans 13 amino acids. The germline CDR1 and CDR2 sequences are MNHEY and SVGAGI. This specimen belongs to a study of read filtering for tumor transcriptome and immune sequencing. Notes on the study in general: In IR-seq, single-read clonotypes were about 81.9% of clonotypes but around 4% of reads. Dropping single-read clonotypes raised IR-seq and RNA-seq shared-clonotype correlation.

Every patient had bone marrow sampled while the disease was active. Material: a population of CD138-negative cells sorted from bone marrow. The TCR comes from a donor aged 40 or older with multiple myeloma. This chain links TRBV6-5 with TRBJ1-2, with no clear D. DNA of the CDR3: TGTGTCAGCAGCCAAGTTCAGAACTATGGCTACACCTTC. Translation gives CVSSQVQNYGYTF.